This TCR beta chain is from a study of blood T cell repertoires in COVID-19. Study-level background: The United States, Italy and Spain were the sources of the acute and convalescent COVID-19 samples. The analysed material was cDNA or gDNA that came from T cells, B-cell-depleted T cells, or PBMCs.

Germline-derived CDR1 and CDR2 are MNHEY and SVGAGI. V shed 4 bases and J shed 4 bases, with 4 bases lying between them. This CDR3 is built from 11 residues. Per the original methods: Using reference gene primer amplification, nucleated cell counts were estimated. Clones were sequenced by immunoSEQ multiplex PCR, and TCRdb holds only the in-frame ones, with some missing. V, J and clone size were drawn from that table, and D and trimming were deduced from the DNA. This sample has 140,000 to 150,000 clones, with 84% found just once. V and J are TRBV6-5 and TRBJ2-5; D gene uncertain. Sequencing input: peripheral blood. The clonotype originates from a man in his sixties with active or convalescent COVID-19. The CDR3 DNA follows: TGTGCCAGCAGTTTCGGAGAGACCCAGTACTTC. This codes for CASSFGETQYF.